These T cell receptor beta chains were read from a single sample in a study of cytomegalovirus exposure and HLA in healthy donors. Clones were read by immunoSEQ multiplex PCR, and TCRdb kept only the in-frame ones, dropping some. The sample records about 93,000 clones, approximately 60% being singletons. The sample taken for sequencing was PBMCs. All receptors derive from a boy aged 5-17 years in good health and CMV-seropositive. CDR3s include the opening cysteine and the closing phenylalanine or tryptophan. Each record gives: clone size, J gene, D gene, V gene, CDR3 protein, CDR3 DNA. D genes are given only for firm matches. Expanded clones are given a class, and other clones once, few, many or no size at all.

size: .; J: TRBJ2-1; D: .; V: TRBV27; CDR3: CASSPEGTGINEQFF; DNA: TGTGCCAGCAGTCCCGAGGGAACGGGTATCAATGAGCAGTTCTTC
size: few; J: TRBJ2-7; D: .; V: TRBV30; CDR3: CAWRDSVSYEQYF; DNA: TGTGCCTGGCGGGATAGTGTCTCCTACGAGCAGTACTTC
size: .; J: TRBJ2-1; D: .; V: TRBV4-2; CDR3: CASSQEAVQFF; DNA: TGTGCCAGCAGCCAAGAGGCGGTGCAGTTCTTC
size: .; J: TRBJ2-1; D: .; V: TRBV6-6; CDR3: CASNKGGVGIDEQFF; DNA: TGTGCCAGCAATAAGGGGGGGGTAGGGATCGATGAGCAGTTCTTC
size: .; J: TRBJ2-2; D: .; V: TRBV11-2; CDR3: CASSQQSLGELFF; DNA: TGTGCCAGCAGCCAACAGTCGTTGGGGGAGCTGTTTTTT
size: .; J: TRBJ2-2; D: .; V: TRBV5-1; CDR3: CASRVSGLALGELFF; DNA: TGCGCCAGCAGAGTATCGGGACTTGCCCTAGGGGAGCTGTTTTTT
size: .; J: TRBJ1-5; D: .; V: TRBV30; CDR3: CAWSVENQPQHF; DNA: TGTGCCTGGAGTGTAGAGAATCAGCCCCAGCATTTT
size: .; J: TRBJ2-5; D: .; V: TRBV30; CDR3: CAWSVQTTQYF; DNA: TGTGCCTGGAGTGTACAGACGACCCAGTACTTC
size: .; J: TRBJ2-2; D: .; V: TRBV27; CDR3: CASSFAQGKSGELFF; DNA: TGTGCCAGCAGTTTTGCTCAGGGGAAATCCGGGGAGCTGTTTTTT
size: .; J: TRBJ1-5; D: .; V: TRBV2; CDR3: CASLPWQASNQPQHF; DNA: TGTGCCAGCCTCCCCTGGCAGGCGAGCAATCAGCCCCAGCATTTT
size: .; J: TRBJ1-1; D: .; V: TRBV30; CDR3: CAWSVLGMNTEAFF; DNA: TGTGCCTGGAGTGTCCTGGGCATGAACACTGAAGCTTTCTTT
size: .; J: TRBJ1-4; D: .; V: TRBV6-1; CDR3: CASSETGDFEKLFF; DNA: TGTGCCAGCAGTGAAACGGGGGATTTTGAAAAACTGTTTTTT
size: .; J: TRBJ1-5; D: .; V: TRBV2; CDR3: CASSFTRGDQPQNF; DNA: TGTGCCAGCAGCTTCACCCGGGGTGATCAGCCCCAGAATTTT
size: .; J: TRBJ1-1; D: .; V: TRBV11-2; CDR3: CASSLVGRGRSTEAFF; DNA: TGTGCCAGCAGCTTAGTCGGGCGGGGGCGATCCACTGAAGCTTTCTTT
size: .; J: TRBJ1-6; D: .; V: TRBV7-9; CDR3: CASSAYRDRDSPLHF; DNA: TGTGCCAGCAGCGCCTACAGGGATCGGGATTCACCCCTCCACTTT
size: .; J: TRBJ2-7; D: .; V: TRBV4-3; CDR3: CASSQEGRQDYEQYF; DNA: TGCGCCAGCAGCCAAGAGGGTCGACAGGACTACGAGCAGTACTTC
size: .; J: TRBJ2-3; D: TRBD2; V: TRBV5-1; CDR3: CASSIGLAGQDTQYF; DNA: TGCGCCAGCAGCATAGGACTAGCGGGGCAAGATACGCAGTATTTT
size: .; J: TRBJ2-1; D: TRBD2; V: TRBV29-1; CDR3: CSVKTSGGTYNEQFF; DNA: TGCAGCGTTAAGACTAGCGGGGGGACTTACAATGAGCAGTTCTTC
size: once; J: TRBJ1-4; D: .; V: TRBV5-1; CDR3: CASSLYSATNEKLFF; DNA: TGCGCCAGCAGCTTATACAGTGCAACTAATGAAAAACTGTTTTTT
size: .; J: TRBJ2-5; D: TRBD1; V: TRBV29-1; CDR3: CSVDRGGETQYF; DNA: TGCAGCGTCGACAGGGGCGGGGAGACCCAGTACTTC
size: few; J: TRBJ1-1; D: .; V: TRBV19; CDR3: CASSTGKLLNTEAFF; DNA: TGTGCCAGTTCGACAGGAAAACTACTGAACACTGAAGCTTTCTTT
size: .; J: TRBJ1-1; D: .; V: TRBV29-1; CDR3: CSVLRDGRDTEAFF; DNA: TGCAGCGTTCTGAGGGATGGTAGGGACACTGAAGCTTTCTTT
size: .; J: TRBJ2-7; D: .; V: TRBV4-2; CDR3: CASSQAQTKVHEQYF; DNA: TGTGCCAGCAGCCAAGCACAGACAAAAGTCCACGAGCAGTACTTC
size: .; J: TRBJ2-7; D: TRBD2; V: TRBV6-5; CDR3: CASSRGLAGAHEQYF; DNA: TGTGCCAGCAGTAGGGGACTAGCGGGAGCCCACGAGCAGTACTTC
size: .; J: TRBJ2-7; D: .; V: TRBV5-1; CDR3: CASCPEPGVAVYF; DNA: TGCGCCAGCTGCCCTGAACCGGGGGTAGCTGTGTACTTC
size: .; J: TRBJ2-2; D: .; V: TRBV5-1; CDR3: CASSSLWGRNGELFF; DNA: TGCGCCAGCAGCTCATTATGGGGGCGGAACGGGGAGCTGTTTTTT
size: .; J: TRBJ2-2; D: .; V: TRBV7-2; CDR3: CASRTTNTGELFF; DNA: TGTGCCAGCCGTACTACGAACACCGGGGAGCTGTTTTTT
size: .; J: TRBJ2-7; D: .; V: TRBV11-1; CDR3: CASSPLDFRNEQYF; DNA: TGTGCCAGCAGCCCCCTGGACTTCAGGAACGAGCAGTACTTC
size: .; J: TRBJ2-7; D: TRBD1; V: TRBV5-1; CDR3: CASSLGTGGREQYF; DNA: TGCGCCAGCAGCTTGGGGACAGGGGGCAGGGAGCAGTACTTC
size: .; J: TRBJ2-3; D: TRBD1; V: TRBV7-2; CDR3: CASSPRQGMGTQYF; DNA: TGTGCCAGCAGCCCCCGACAGGGGATGGGTACGCAGTATTTT
size: .; J: TRBJ1-1; D: .; V: TRBV2; CDR3: CASSDQGNTEAFF; DNA: TGTGCCAGCAGTGATCAGGGGAACACTGAAGCTTTCTTT
size: once; J: TRBJ2-7; D: TRBD1; V: TRBV5-4; CDR3: CASSDRGNEQYF; DNA: TGTGCCAGCAGCGACAGGGGGAACGAGCAGTACTTC
size: .; J: TRBJ2-5; D: TRBD1; V: TRBV30; CDR3: CASGTGYQETQYF; DNA: TGTGCCTCCGGGACAGGGTACCAAGAGACCCAGTACTTC
size: .; J: TRBJ1-5; D: TRBD1; V: TRBV2; CDR3: CASRGQGGSNQPQNF; DNA: TGTGCCAGCAGGGGACAGGGGGGAAGCAATCAGCCCCAGAATTTT
size: .; J: TRBJ2-5; D: TRBD2; V: TRBV6-1; CDR3: CASRKALAGVETQYF; DNA: TGTGCCAGCAGAAAGGCACTAGCGGGAGTTGAGACCCAGTACTTC
size: few; J: TRBJ2-7; D: .; V: TRBV6-1; CDR3: CASTPNRVYYEQYF; DNA: TGTGCCAGCACCCCAAACAGGGTCTACTACGAGCAGTACTTC
size: .; J: TRBJ1-1; D: .; V: TRBV2; CDR3: CASSEAPGGVVGAFF; DNA: TGTGCCAGCAGTGAAGCCCCAGGAGGGGTGGTTGGAGCTTTCTTT
size: .; J: TRBJ1-2; D: TRBD1; V: TRBV6-1; CDR3: CASSAVDRVGGVGYTF; DNA: TGTGCCAGCAGTGCCGTGGACAGGGTTGGGGGTGTTGGCTACACCTTC
size: .; J: TRBJ1-4; D: TRBD1; V: TRBV7-2; CDR3: CASSLAGTENEKLFF; DNA: TGTGCCAGCAGCTTAGCAGGGACAGAGAATGAAAAACTGTTTTTT
size: few; J: TRBJ2-7; D: TRBD1; V: TRBV6-1; CDR3: CASRGTGSSYEQYF; DNA: TGTGCCAGCAGGGGGACAGGGAGCTCCTACGAGCAGTACTTC
size: .; J: TRBJ1-1; D: TRBD1; V: TRBV4-2; CDR3: CASSQDLGQGPNTEAFF; DNA: TGTGCCAGCAGCCAAGATCTGGGACAGGGGCCGAACACTGAAGCTTTCTTT
size: .; J: TRBJ2-7; D: TRBD1; V: TRBV27; CDR3: CASGRTGGFGEQYF; DNA: TGTGCCAGCGGCCGGACAGGGGGCTTTGGGGAGCAGTACTTC
size: .; J: TRBJ2-1; D: .; V: TRBV19; CDR3: CASRTGQYDSPFF; DNA: TGTGCCAGTAGAACAGGACAGTACGATTCGCCGTTCTTC
size: .; J: TRBJ1-1; D: .; V: TRBV6-5; CDR3: CASSYARTDTEAFF; DNA: TGTGCCAGCAGTTACGCACGAACAGACACTGAAGCTTTCTTT
size: few; J: TRBJ1-5; D: .; V: TRBV6-1; CDR3: CASSRTVTDQPQHF; DNA: TGTGCCAGCAGTCGGACAGTGACGGATCAGCCCCAGCATTTT
size: .; J: TRBJ2-2; D: TRBD2; V: TRBV5-4; CDR3: CASSLVAGGSGELFF; DNA: TGTGCCAGCAGCTTGGTGGCGGGAGGATCCGGGGAGCTGTTTTTT
size: .; J: TRBJ1-4; D: TRBD1; V: TRBV18; CDR3: CASSSGQSNEKLFF; DNA: TGTGCCAGCTCATCGGGACAGTCGAATGAAAAACTGTTTTTT
size: .; J: TRBJ2-1; D: TRBD2; V: TRBV4-2; CDR3: CASSQDVGGGVFGNEQFF; DNA: TGTGCCAGCAGCCAAGACGTCGGCGGGGGAGTGTTCGGGAATGAGCAGTTCTTC
size: .; J: TRBJ2-1; D: TRBD1; V: TRBV5-1; CDR3: CASSDPGQGVGEQFF; DNA: TGCGCCAGCAGCGATCCGGGACAGGGGGTCGGTGAGCAGTTCTTC
size: few; J: TRBJ1-3; D: .; V: TRBV5-5; CDR3: CASSLMRGNTIYF; DNA: TGTGCCAGCAGCTTGATGCGGGGAAACACCATATATTTT
size: .; J: TRBJ1-1; D: .; V: TRBV25-1; CDR3: CASSATGNMNTEAFF; DNA: TGTGCCAGCAGTGCGACAGGCAACATGAACACTGAAGCTTTCTTT
size: .; J: TRBJ1-2; D: TRBD1; V: TRBV18; CDR3: CASSQTGGSGYTF; DNA: TGTGCCAGCTCACAGACAGGGGGAAGTGGCTACACCTTC
size: few; J: TRBJ1-2; D: TRBD1; V: TRBV2; CDR3: CASSMDRGPGYPF; DNA: TGTGCCAGCAGTATGGACAGGGGGCCTGGCTACCCCTTC